Below, 32 T cell receptor beta chains from the same sample are listed, as sequenced in a study of shared clonotypes between healthy human individuals. The table came from immunoSEQ multiplex PCR; TCRdb's copy has only in-frame clones and leaves some out. The table has around 430,000 clones, roughly 83% seen once. The sequenced sample consisted of PBMCs. These receptors were collected from a woman in her forties in good health. Some clones in this sample may be carry-over from other donors' samples.

In this sample, this clone turned up a few times. The rearrangement joins TRBV11-2 to TRBJ1-1; D gene uncertain. V gave up 1 base and J gave up 4 bases, with 10 bases separating them. This CDR3 region has 14 residues. Per germline, CDR1 SGHAT and CDR2 FQNNGV. CDR3 sequence: CASSLVADGTEAFF. In nucleotides, the CDR3 is TGTGCCAGCAGCTTAGTCGCAGATGGCACTGAAGCTTTCTTT.

The chain recombines TRBV30 with TRBJ2-7, with 7 positions matching TRBD1. CDR1 is GTSNPN, CDR2 SVGIG, per germline (reference sequence). This CDR3 contains 13 residues. J was trimmed by 7 bases and V by 1 base; bases with no gene match: 7. The CDR3 DNA is TGTGCCTGGAGTGGCGACAGGGTTTGGGAGCAGTACTTC. Protein: CAWSGDRVWEQYF.

J is TRBJ1-5 and V is TRBV4-1; 7 positions match TRBD1. This CDR3 has 19 residues. J gave up 0 bases and V 0 bases, and 11 bases lay outside the gene matches. Germline CDR1 is MGHRA and CDR2 is YSYEKL. CDR3 amino acids: CASSQDYMGQLYSNQPQHF. For the CDR3, the DNA is TGCGCCAGCAGCCAAGACTATATGGGACAGCTCTATAGCAATCAGCCCCAGCATTTT.

The CDR3 DNA follows: TGTGCCAGCAGCTTATCCCGCGGGAGTGGGGATACGCAGTATTTT. Its protein is CASSLSRGSGDTQYF. V usage is TRBV11-2 and J usage is TRBJ2-3; 7 positions match TRBD2. Trimming at V came to 2 bases and at J to 6 bases, leaving 8 bases not matched to a gene. This CDR3 spans 15 amino acids. The V gene's germline CDR1 is SGHAT and CDR2 FQNNGV. Variable domain in full (rest from reference TRBV11-2 and TRBJ2-3): EAGVAQSPRYKIIEKRQSVAFWCNPISGHATLYWYQQILGQGPKLLIQFQNNGVVDDSQLPKDRFSAERLKGVDSTLKIQPAKLEDSAVYLCASSLSRGSGDTQYFGPGTRLTVL.

This chain links TRBV29-1 with TRBJ2-2; no firm D call. This CDR3 is 13 amino acids long. The V gene lost 4 bases and the J gene lost 5 bases, with 11 bases spanning the gap. The germline CDR1 and CDR2 sequences are SQVTM and ANQGSEA. The chain's CDR3 is CSVGVSLTGELFF. CDR3 DNA: TGCAGCGTTGGTGTCTCTCTGACCGGGGAGCTGTTTTTT.

As DNA, the CDR3 is TGTGCCAGCAGTTTCCCCAAGGGCAGGCGGTTTTCCTACGAGCAGTACTTC. This encodes CASSFPKGRRFSYEQYF. The rearrangement links TRBV28 to TRBJ2-7; D remains unclear. V was cut by 3 bases and J by 1 base, with 19 bases left in between. Germline CDR1 and CDR2: MDHEN and SYDVKM. The CDR3 extends over 17 amino acids. The complete variable domain, with remaining parts taken from reference TRBV28 and TRBJ2-7, reads DVKVTQSSRYLVKRTGEKVFLECVQDMDHENMFWYRQDPGLGLRLIYFSYDVKMKEKGDIPEGYSVSREKKERFSLILESASTNQTSMYLCASSFPKGRRFSYEQYFGPGTRLTVT.

The chain links TRBV2 to TRBJ1-5; weak D call: TRBD1 (6 bases). The CDR3 length is 14 residues. In germline, CDR1 is SNHLY, CDR2 FYNNEI. The ends were cut back, 3 bases at V and 7 bases at J, with 13 bases in the middle. The CDR3 loop reads CASSDDRFGQPQHF. The CDR3 nucleotides are TGTGCCAGCAGTGACGACAGGTTCGGGCAGCCCCAGCATTTT.

The CDR3 region has the DNA TGCGCCAGCAGTGATAGGGTTTTGGACACCGGGGAGCTGTTTTTT. Protein sequence: CASSDRVLDTGELFF. J is TRBJ2-2 and V is TRBV10-1; D ambiguous. Germline V CDR1 and CDR2: WNHNN, SYGVQD (reference sequence). There are 15 residues in the CDR3. Trimming took off 3 bases at V and 3 bases at J, with 11 bases between the two ends.

The gene calls are TRBV7-2 and TRBJ1-1; TRBD1 might be the D (6 bases). This CDR3 comprises 14 residues. V lost 3 bases and J lost 2, with 10 bases in between. Per germline, CDR1 SGHTA and CDR2 FQGNSA. CDR3 amino acids: CASSFRTVNTEAFF. The CDR3 bases are TGTGCCAGCAGCTTCCGGACAGTAAACACTGAAGCTTTCTTT.

This clone was found a few times. CDR3 nucleotide sequence: TGTGCCACCAGCACCAGGGGGTCTGGGGCCAACGTCCTGACTTTC. This encodes CATSTRGSGANVLTF. V is TRBV15 and J is TRBJ2-6; 7 bases agree with TRBD1. CDR1 and CDR2 (germline): LNHNV, YYDKDF (reference sequence). The CDR3 length is 15 residues. The ends lost 4 bases at V and 1 base at J; junction bases unmatched: 1.

The chain links TRBV12-5 to TRBJ2-7; D remains ambiguous. The germline CDR1 and CDR2 sequences are LGHNT and FRNRAP. The CDR3 extends over 13 amino acids. The V end was cut by 2 bases, the J end by 1 base, with 6 bases between. CDR3 region: CASGLSGSYEQYF. The CDR3 DNA sequence: TGTGCTAGTGGTTTGAGTGGATCCTACGAGCAGTACTTC.

This clone was detected a few times. The chain links TRBV20-1 to TRBJ1-2; D uncertain. With 4 bases removed from V and 4 bases from J, the gap between germline ends came to 7 bases. The length of the CDR3 is 11 residues. Germline V gives CDR1 DFQATT, CDR2 SNEGSKA (reference sequence). The CDR3 is CSAIGPYGYTF. CDR3 nucleotides: TGCAGTGCTATCGGACCCTATGGCTACACCTTC.

This clone was found many times. This chain connects TRBV28 to TRBJ2-4; D is undetermined. The V and J ends lost 2 bases and 0 bases respectively, with 11 bases between them. The CDR3 consists of 16 residues. In germline, CDR1 is MDHEN, CDR2 SYDVKM. Here the CDR3 reads CASSLSRDLAKNIQYF. CDR3 nucleotide sequence: TGTGCCAGCAGTTTAAGTAGAGACCTAGCCAAAAACATTCAGTACTTC.

This clone was picked up many times. The CDR3, as DNA: TGCGCCAGCACCGCGCCGGGACCCCAGCGCACTGAAGCTTTCTTT. The encoded protein is CASTAPGPQRTEAFF. The chain carries TRBV4-1 and TRBJ1-1; D possibly corresponds to TRBD1 (5 bases). CDR1 is MGHRA and CDR2 is YSYEKL in the germline V gene. This CDR3 is 15 amino acids long. Trimming removed 7 bases at V and 4 bases at J, with 19 bases between.

This clone was recorded many times. This chain links TRBV5-1 with TRBJ2-3; 8 bases map to TRBD2. From germline, CDR1 is SGHRS and CDR2 YFSETQ. This CDR3 has 17 residues. After removal of 2 bases from V and 0 bases from J, the junction contained 8 bases not matched to a gene. CDR3 DNA sequence: TGCGCCAGCAGCTTTGGAACCGGGACTAGAAGCACAGATACGCAGTATTTT. Its protein is CASSFGTGTRSTDTQYF.

The chain uses TRBV13 and TRBJ1-5; D not certain. The CDR3 length is 12 residues. Trimming took off 3 bases at V and 6 bases at J, with 6 bases between the two ends. Germline V gene sequence: CDR1 PRHDT, CDR2 FYEKMQ (reference sequence). The CDR3 loop reads CASSFSSQPQHF. CDR3 nucleotides: TGTGCCAGCAGCTTTTCTAGTCAGCCCCAGCATTTT.

This clone has only one observation. The V and J genes are TRBV10-2 and TRBJ1-1; D is uncertain. Per the germline V gene, CDR1 is WSHSY and CDR2 is SAAADI. The CDR3 extends over 15 amino acids. The V end was cut by 2 bases, the J end by 1 base, with 11 bases between. This CDR3 is CASSEGSARNTEAFF. CDR3 DNA sequence: TGCGCCAGCAGTGAGGGATCAGCAAGGAACACTGAAGCTTTCTTT.

The chain has TRBV5-4 and TRBJ2-2; 9 bases are a match to TRBD2. CDR1 is SGHNT and CDR2 is YYREEE in the germline V gene (reference sequence). The CDR3 has 16 amino acids. The V segment lost 0 bases and the J segment 4 bases; nucleotides outside the gene matches: 4. This CDR3 reads CASSLGASGATGELFF. CDR3 DNA: TGTGCCAGCAGCTTGGGGGCTAGCGGGGCCACCGGGGAGCTGTTTTTT.

The chain joins TRBV28 to TRBJ2-5; D possibly matches TRBD1 or TRBD2 (5 bases each). V lost 6 bases and J lost 0, with 11 bases in between. Germline V gene sequence: CDR1 MDHEN, CDR2 SYDVKM. The CDR3 length is 14 residues. The CDR3 DNA is TGTGCCAGCAGGAGGGTGGGACACCAAGAGACCCAGTACTTC. Protein product: CASRRVGHQETQYF.

The J gene is TRBJ2-6, the V gene TRBV23-1, with TRBD1 as a possible D gene (6 bases). Being an ORF, TRBV23-1 has a function that is uncertain. Trimming left V 3 bases short and J 0 bases short, with 24 bases between. The CDR3 runs 21 residues. The DNA of the CDR3 is TGCGCCAGCAGTCAGTCGAATAGAAAACAGGGAAAGTACTCTGGGGCCAACGTCCTGACTTTC. Amino acids: CASSQSNRKQGKYSGANVLTF.

V usage is TRBV2 and J usage is TRBJ1-3; D is possibly TRBD1 (6 bases). V was clipped by 3 bases and J by 0 bases, with 9 bases between them. This CDR3 contains 15 residues. Germline CDR1 SNHLY, CDR2 FYNNEI. In DNA, the CDR3 is TGTGCCAGCAGTGACCAGGGGCTCTCTGGAAACACCATATATTTT. It is translated as CASSDQGLSGNTIYF.

With regard to this clone: In the same sample, other DNA sequences code for this CDR3. J is TRBJ2-5 and V is TRBV6-1, with 7 nucleotides matching TRBD1. Losses at the gene ends were 4 bases for V and 2 bases for J; bases not matched to a gene: 1. The CDR3 is 13 residues long. The germline CDR1 and CDR2 sequences are MNHNS and SASEGT. This chain's CDR3 is CASSGQGQETQYF. CDR3 nucleotide sequence: TGTGCCAGCAGTGGACAGGGACAAGAGACCCAGTACTTC.

Comment on this clone: Relative to the germline gene, one junction end is altered; a read error may explain this. This chain joins TRBV5-4 and TRBJ2-5; 9 bases align to TRBD2. The CDR3 totals 15 residues. Germline V gene sequence: CDR1 SGHNT, CDR2 YYREEE (reference sequence). In nucleotides, the CDR3 is TGTGCCAGCAACTTGAAGACTAGCGGCCAAGAGACCCAGTACTTC. Amino acids: CASNLKTSGQETQYF.

At least ten counts were recorded for this clone. The chain uses TRBV6-6 and TRBJ2-7; TRBD2 might be the D (5 bases). The germline CDR1 and CDR2 sequences are MNHNY and SVGAGI (reference sequence). The CDR3 is made up of 13 amino acids. V lost 5 bases and J lost 2, with 10 bases in between. CDR3 in amino acids: CASSPSTTYEQYF. For the CDR3, the DNA is TGTGCCAGCAGTCCTAGCACTACCTACGAGCAGTACTTC.

The chain links TRBV10-1 to TRBJ1-1; D is undetermined. The CDR3 totals 13 residues. Trimming cost V 5 bases and J 4 bases, with 11 bases left between them. Germline V gene sequence: CDR1 WNHNN, CDR2 SYGVQD (reference sequence). The CDR3 here is CASSRDPGTEAFF. The CDR3 DNA reads as TGCGCCAGCAGTAGGGATCCTGGCACTGAAGCTTTCTTT.

The chain has TRBV4-3 and TRBJ2-4; D might be TRBD1 (6 bases). Deletions cut 1 base from V and 8 bases from J, with 12 bases between. The CDR3 has 14 amino acids. Germline V gives CDR1 LGHNA, CDR2 YSLEER. CDR3 region: CASSQGRGVDIQYF. As DNA, the CDR3 is TGCGCCAGCAGCCAAGGCAGGGGAGTCGACATTCAGTACTTC.

A few counts support this clone. The chain couples TRBV11-2 to TRBJ2-7; 10 bases align to TRBD2. The CDR3 extends over 14 amino acids. Per the germline V gene, CDR1 is SGHAT and CDR2 is FQNNGV. J lost 3 bases, V lost 4 bases, and 3 bases had no gene match. The CDR3 protein is CASSSRTSGYEQYF. The CDR3 DNA is TGTGCCAGCAGCTCCCGGACTAGCGGCTACGAGCAGTACTTC.

The CDR3 protein is CASSPREGRPYEQYF. CDR3 DNA: TGTGCCAGCAGTCCCCGGGAGGGGCGCCCCTACGAGCAGTACTTC. The chain recombines TRBV28 with TRBJ2-7; 8 bases match TRBD2. The CDR3 sequence is 15 residues long. The V gene end was trimmed by 5 bases and the J gene end by 2 bases; junction bases not matched to a gene: 8. Per germline, CDR1 MDHEN and CDR2 SYDVKM.

This chain joins TRBV7-3 and TRBJ2-3; no clear D. Per the germline V gene, CDR1 is SGHTA and CDR2 is FQGTGA. The CDR3 is 13 amino acids. V was clipped by 4 bases and J by 4 bases, with 9 bases between them. The CDR3 loop reads CASSSQPPDTQYF. CDR3 coding DNA: TGTGCCAGCAGCTCCCAGCCCCCAGATACGCAGTATTTT.

CDR3 sequence: CASSGIGRNTEAFF. The CDR3 bases are TGTGCCAGCAGTGGAATAGGGAGAAACACTGAAGCTTTCTTT. V usage is TRBV25-1 and J usage is TRBJ1-1, with D hard to call. The CDR3 consists of 14 residues. V lost 4 bases and J 2 bases, leaving 11 bases between the germline ends. Looked up from germline, CDR1 is MGHDK and CDR2 is SYGVNS.

CDR3 sequence: CASSRGLAGVYEQYF. The CDR3 region has the DNA TGTGCCAGCAGCCGCGGACTAGCGGGAGTCTACGAGCAGTACTTC. The chain combines TRBV7-2 with TRBJ2-7, with 13 bases matching TRBD2. The CDR3 loop spans 15 amino acids. Unmatched junction bases numbered 4, after V lost 5 bases and J lost 3 bases. The germline gives CDR1 SGHTA, CDR2 FQGNSA.

This clone showed up just a few times. The V gene is TRBV7-8, the J gene TRBJ2-1, with 9 bases identical to TRBD1. V was clipped by 8 bases and J by 2 bases; unmatched bases: 4. Germline V gene sequence: CDR1 SGHVS, CDR2 FQNEAQ. The CDR3 contains 14 residues. The CDR3 DNA reads as TGTGCCAGCTTGGACAGGGGTGCCTACAATGAGCAGTTCTTC. Translating gives CASLDRGAYNEQFF.